This T cell receptor (beta chain) is drawn from a study of STAT5B mutations in CD4+ large granular lymphocyte leukemia. Study-level points and caveats: Main leukemic clonotypes were patient-specific, but more than 20% appeared at low frequency elsewhere.

The V end was cut by 2 bases, the J end by 2 bases, with 6 bases between. Per the germline V gene, CDR1 is SGHTA and CDR2 is FQGNSA. The CDR3 length is 13 residues. This clone showed up just once. Its antigen is currently unknown. Other DNA sequences of this sample code for an identical CDR3. The assay was run at survey level. Only in-frame clones appear in the TCRdb table, and some are missing; sequencing was by immunoSEQ multiplex PCR. The top ten clones hold less than 0.35% of a sample with more than 20,000 clones, about 76% of them seen once. J is TRBJ1-2 and V is TRBV7-2; D ambiguous. The sequence was obtained from a human donor in good health. Sequenced input: CD4+ T cells from blood buffy coats. The CDR3 nucleotides are TGTGCCAGCAGCTTACGATCCAACTATGGCTACACCTTC. It yields the protein CASSLRSNYGYTF.